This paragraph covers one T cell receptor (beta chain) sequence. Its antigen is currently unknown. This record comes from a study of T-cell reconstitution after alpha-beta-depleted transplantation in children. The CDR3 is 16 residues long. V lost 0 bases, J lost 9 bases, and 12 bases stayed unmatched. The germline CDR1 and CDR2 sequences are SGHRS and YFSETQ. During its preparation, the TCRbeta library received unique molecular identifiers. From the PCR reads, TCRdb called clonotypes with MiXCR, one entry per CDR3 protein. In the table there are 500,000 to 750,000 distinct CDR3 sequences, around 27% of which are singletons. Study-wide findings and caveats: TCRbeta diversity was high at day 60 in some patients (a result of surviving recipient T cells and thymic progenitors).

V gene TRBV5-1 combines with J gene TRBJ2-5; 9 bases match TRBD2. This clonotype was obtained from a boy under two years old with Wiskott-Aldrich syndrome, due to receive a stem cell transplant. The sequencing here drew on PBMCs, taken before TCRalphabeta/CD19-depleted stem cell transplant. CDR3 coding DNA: TGCGCCAGCAGCTTGGAAAGCGGGAGGCTCGGGTGGGCCCAGTACTTC. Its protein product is CASSLESGRLGWAQYF.